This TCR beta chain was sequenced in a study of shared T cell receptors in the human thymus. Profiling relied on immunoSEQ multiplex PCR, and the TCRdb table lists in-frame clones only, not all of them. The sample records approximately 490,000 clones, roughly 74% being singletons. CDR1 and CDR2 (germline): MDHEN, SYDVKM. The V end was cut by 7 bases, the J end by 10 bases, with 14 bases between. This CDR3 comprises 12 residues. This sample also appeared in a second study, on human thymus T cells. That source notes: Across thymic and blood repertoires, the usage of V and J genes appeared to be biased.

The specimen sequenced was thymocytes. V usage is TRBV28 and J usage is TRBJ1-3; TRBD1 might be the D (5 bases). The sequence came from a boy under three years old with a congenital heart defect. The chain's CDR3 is CASTRGLETIYF. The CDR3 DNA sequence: TGTGCCAGCACGCGGGGCCTAGAAACCATATATTTT. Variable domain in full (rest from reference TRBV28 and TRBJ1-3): DVKVTQSSRYLVKRTGEKVFLECVQDMDHENMFWYRQDPGLGLRLIYFSYDVKMKEKGDIPEGYSVSREKKERFSLILESASTNQTSMYLCASTRGLETIYFGEGSWLTVV.